The T cell receptor beta chain described here comes from a study of technical replicates of blood from a handful of donors. This CDR3 spans 16 amino acids. V lost 2 bases and J lost 7; bases outside the gene matches: 13. CDR1 is SNHLY and CDR2 is FYNNEI in the germline V gene. Sequencing was performed with immunoSEQ multiplex PCR; in TCRdb, only in-frame clones are kept and a portion is missing. The table lists approximately 84,000 clones, more than 95% of them singletons. The clonotype comes from a human donor in good health. The chain recombines TRBV2 with TRBJ1-2, with 7 bases that match TRBD1. The specimen was T cells isolated from PBMCs. The DNA of the CDR3 is TGTGCCAGCAGTGAAACCAAAAGACAGGGTAGAGGTGGCTACACCTTC. This gives the protein CASSETKRQGRGGYTF.